This record covers a single T cell receptor (beta chain). The antigen is undetermined. This sample was included in a study of T-cell memory formation after mild COVID-19. Overall study: Largely, TCR clusters stayed within a single donor.

Germline CDR1 is SEHNR and CDR2 is FQNEAQ (reference sequence). Trimming cost V 5 bases and J 6 bases, with 7 bases left between them. This CDR3 spans 12 amino acids. Points from the study as a whole: CD4+ contracting clones were mainly CM and EM; CD8+ ones, EMRA. Prior to infection, memory already included some responding clones, suggesting cross-reactive memory joined.

The 5'RACE method, run with constant-segment primers, produced TCR alpha and TCR beta cDNA libraries (carrying sample barcodes and UMIs). TCRdb processed the 5' RACE reads anew with MiXCR; each CDR3 protein has one entry. The top ten hold more than 20% of the sample, which has around 260,000 distinct CDR3 sequences, about 17% seen once. Material: PBMCs or a T cell subset sorted from them (not recorded which). The V and J genes are TRBV7-9 and TRBJ2-2; D call uncertain. The receptor was isolated from a man younger than 30 who had mild COVID-19 (a few samples of this study predate the infection). Cell type and time point are not known. The CDR3, as DNA: TGTGCCAGCAGCACGTTTTCCGGGGAGCTGTTTTTT. It codes for CASSTFSGELFF.